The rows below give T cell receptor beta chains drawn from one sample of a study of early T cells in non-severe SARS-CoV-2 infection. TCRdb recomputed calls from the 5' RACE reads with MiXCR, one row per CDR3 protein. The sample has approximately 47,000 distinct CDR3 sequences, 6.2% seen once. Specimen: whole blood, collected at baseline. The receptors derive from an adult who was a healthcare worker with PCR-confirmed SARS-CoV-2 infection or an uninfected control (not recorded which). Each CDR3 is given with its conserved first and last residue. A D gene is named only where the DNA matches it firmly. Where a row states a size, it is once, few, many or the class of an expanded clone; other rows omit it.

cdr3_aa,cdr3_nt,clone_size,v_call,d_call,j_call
CASSQDRADDGYTF,TGTGCCAGCAGCCAAGATCGGGCAGATGATGGCTACACCTTC,many,TRBV3-1,NA,TRBJ1-2
CASRTGGVDTEAFF,TGTGCCAGCAGGACAGGGGGGGTAGACACTGAAGCTTTCTTT,NA,TRBV27,TRBD1,TRBJ1-1
CASSSDRGGYEQYF,TGTGCCAGCAGCTCCGACAGGGGCGGGTACGAGCAGTACTTC,NA,TRBV7-2,TRBD1,TRBJ2-7
CASSLRPREDTQYF,TGTGCCAGCAGCCTACGGCCGAGGGAAGATACGCAGTATTTT,few,TRBV9,NA,TRBJ2-3
CASSQDGQGAGGYTF,TGTGCCAGCAGCCAAGATGGACAGGGGGCAGGCGGCTACACCTTC,few,TRBV4-2,TRBD1,TRBJ1-2
CSVELKRDEQYF,TGCAGCGTTGAACTTAAACGGGACGAGCAGTACTTC,many,TRBV29-1,NA,TRBJ2-7
CASSYRYEQFF,TGTGCCAGCAGCTATAGGTATGAGCAGTTCTTC,NA,TRBV5-6,NA,TRBJ2-1
CASSRAADFTDTQYF,TGTGCCAGCAGCCGGGCGGCAGACTTCACAGATACGCAGTATTTT,few,TRBV11-1,NA,TRBJ2-3
CSVYGLKGAQGYGYTF,TGCAGCGTTTACGGGTTAAAGGGGGCGCAGGGCTATGGCTACACCTTC,many,TRBV29-1,TRBD1,TRBJ1-2
CSARDDSTVPQFF,TGCAGTGCTAGAGACGATAGCACCGTTCCGCAGTTCTTC,NA,TRBV20-1,NA,TRBJ2-1
CSVAQGRAEQYF,TGCAGCGTTGCGCAGGGTCGGGCCGAGCAGTACTTC,many,TRBV29-1,NA,TRBJ2-7